Following are 20 T cell receptor beta chains from one sample sequenced in a study of blood T cells in healthy people across ages. Through a sample-barcoded 5' primer and a J-beta primer mix, a second PCR was run for roughly 6 to 11 cycles. A single record per CDR3 protein comes from TCRdb applying MiXCR to the 5' RACE reads. The data contain about 1.8 million distinct CDR3 sequences, roughly 52% of them singletons. The sample comprised blood. All receptors come from a woman aged 40 to 49 in good health.

In this sample, this clonotype turned up a few times. The rearrangement joins TRBV29-1 to TRBJ1-2; no firm D call. Germline V gene lookup returns CDR1 SQVTM and CDR2 ANQGSEA. The CDR3 spans 12 residues. V dropped 4 bases and J dropped 8 bases, with 14 bases sitting between them. The CDR3 DNA follows: TGCAGCGTTGGTGAGGGAACGATCGGCTACACCTTC. Translated: CSVGEGTIGYTF.

The genes are TRBV20-1 and TRBJ2-7; D is perhaps TRBD1 (6 bases). The CDR3 length is 15 residues. V was clipped by 6 bases and J by 3 bases, with 21 bases between them. The germline CDR1 and CDR2 sequences are DFQATT and SNEGSKA (reference sequence). The CDR3 nucleotides are TGCAGTGCAAAGTCGGTAGGGGGAAGGGACTACGAGCAGTACTTC. Its translation: CSAKSVGGRDYEQYF.

The chain employs TRBV5-1 and TRBJ2-5, with D perhaps being TRBD1 or TRBD2 (7 bases each). There are 16 residues in the CDR3. The germline gives CDR1 SGHRS, CDR2 YFSETQ. Trimming pared 4 bases from V and 5 bases from J, leaving 21 bases between. The CDR3 nucleotides read TGCGCCAGCAGCGTCCTCAGGGGGGGAGGACTGGAGACCCAGTACTTC. Translating gives CASSVLRGGGLETQYF.

The rearrangement links TRBV9 to TRBJ2-1, with D possibly TRBD2 on 6 matching bases. V gave up 3 bases and J gave up 5 bases, with 12 bases separating them. The CDR3 consists of 14 residues. CDR1 and CDR2 (germline): SGDLS, YYNGEE. CDR3 loop: CASSGGLMDNEQFF. The CDR3 DNA reads TGTGCCAGCAGCGGGGGACTTATGGACAATGAGCAGTTCTTC.

This rearrangement joins TRBV7-8 to TRBJ1-4; TRBD1 might be the D (5 bases). Germline V gene lookup returns CDR1 SGHVS and CDR2 FQNEAQ. The CDR3 length is 14 residues. V was cut by 8 bases and J by 3 bases, with 13 bases left in between. The CDR3 protein is CASGMGRANEKLFF. The CDR3 bases are TGTGCCAGCGGGATGGGGCGGGCTAATGAAAAACTGTTTTTT.

This clonotype came up a few times. The rearrangement joins TRBV27 to TRBJ2-7; a weak D match, TRBD2 (6 bases). V shed 2 bases and J shed 3 bases, with 14 bases lying between them. This CDR3 contains 15 residues. Germline CDR1 reads MNHEY; CDR2 reads SMNVEV (reference sequence). CDR3 residues: CASSLMAGTYYEQYF. Written as DNA, the CDR3 is TGTGCCAGCAGTTTAATGGCGGGGACCTACTACGAGCAGTACTTC.

The V gene is TRBV6-1, the J gene TRBJ2-3; 9 bases fit TRBD2. Unmatched junction bases numbered 11, after V lost 5 bases and J lost 5 bases. This CDR3 spans 16 amino acids. Looked up from germline, CDR1 is MNHNS and CDR2 is SASEGT. CDR3 sequence reads: CASSPIRAGGKDTQYF. The DNA of the CDR3 is TGTGCCAGCAGTCCGATTAGGGCGGGGGGGAAAGATACGCAGTATTTT.

This clonotype has a handful of counts. This sequence joins TRBV9 and TRBJ2-1, with 11 bases fitting TRBD2. This CDR3 has 21 amino acids. Germline CDR1 reads SGDLS; CDR2 reads YYNGEE. V gave up 5 bases and J gave up 0 bases; unmatched junction bases: 19. CDR3 in amino acids: CASSPGHAGTSGLFSYNEQFF. The CDR3 DNA sequence: TGTGCCAGCAGTCCAGGCCACGCCGGGACTAGCGGACTCTTCTCCTACAATGAGCAGTTCTTC.

Turning to this clonotype: Just one base apart from a much larger clone, this may be a read error. The chain recombines TRBV9 with TRBJ2-3; TRBD1 or TRBD2 may be the D gene (6 bases each). Germline CDR1 reads SGDLS; CDR2 reads YYNGEE. The CDR3 is made up of 16 amino acids. Here the CDR3 reads CASSVGPGASTGTQYF. The DNA for the CDR3 is TGTGCCAGCAGCGTAGGCCCGGGGGCAAGCACAGGTACGCAGTATTTT.

J is TRBJ2-3 and V is TRBV20-1; D gene uncertain. This CDR3 region has 14 residues. Trimming cost V 0 bases and J 3 bases, with 10 bases left between them. CDR1 is DFQATT, CDR2 SNEGSKA, per germline (reference sequence). CDR3 DNA: TGCAGTGCTAGAGAGAAGGTTAAAACAGATACGCAGTATTTT. It yields the protein CSAREKVKTDTQYF.

A few counts support this clonotype. The chain couples TRBV5-1 to TRBJ2-1; 12 bases agree with TRBD2. Looked up from germline, CDR1 is SGHRS and CDR2 is YFSETQ. V lost 4 bases and J lost 9; bases outside the gene matches: 5. The CDR3 totals 14 residues. The CDR3 DNA is TGCGCCAGCAGCCCTAGCGGGGGGGCCTTTGAGCAGTTCTTC. It translates to CASSPSGGAFEQFF.

The chain links TRBV7-8 to TRBJ2-4; possibly TRBD2 for D (5 bases). The end of the DNA fits TRBJ2-7 better, so the J call may be wrong. CDR3 size: 12 residues. Looked up from germline, CDR1 is SGHVS and CDR2 is FQNEAQ. In nucleotides, the CDR3 is TGTGCCAGCAGCCAGAGGGTCTCCGAGCAGTACTTC. Translation gives CASSQRVSEQYF.

The chain employs TRBV7-9 and TRBJ1-5; D is undetermined. V dropped 1 base and J dropped 0 bases, with 7 bases sitting between them. CDR1 is SEHNR and CDR2 is FQNEAQ in the germline V gene (reference sequence). The CDR3 has 15 residues. CDR3 region: CASSLVTDSNQPQHF. For the CDR3, the DNA is TGTGCCAGCAGCTTAGTAACAGATAGCAATCAGCCCCAGCATTTT.

The V and J genes are TRBV7-8 and TRBJ2-7; no reliable D call. The CDR3 consists of 16 residues. Trimming stripped 4 bases from V and 4 bases from J, with 20 bases between. In germline, CDR1 is SGHVS, CDR2 FQNEAQ. The CDR3 protein is CASSYPWNAESYEQYF. DNA for the CDR3: TGTGCCAGCAGCTACCCGTGGAACGCCGAATCTTACGAGCAGTACTTC.

V is TRBV5-4 and J is TRBJ2-5; D unresolved. Looked up from germline, CDR1 is SGHNT and CDR2 is YYREEE (reference sequence). Trimming took off 2 bases at V and 1 base at J, with 9 bases between the two ends. This CDR3 contains 14 residues. CDR3 loop: CASSFKPVQETQYF. CDR3 sequence (DNA): TGTGCCAGCAGCTTCAAACCGGTCCAAGAGACCCAGTACTTC.

The chain combines TRBV27 with TRBJ1-5; D may be TRBD1 (5 bases). Deletions cut 3 bases from V and 4 bases from J, with 13 bases between. There are 15 residues in the CDR3. CDR1 is MNHEY and CDR2 is SMNVEV in the germline V gene (reference sequence). The CDR3 DNA reads TGTGCCAGCAGTTTTGGGAGGACACCTAATCAGCCCCAGCATTTT. It codes for CASSFGRTPNQPQHF.

The table lists this clonotype with many counts. This rearrangement joins TRBV18 to TRBJ2-5; possible D gene TRBD2, 6 bases. V gave up 5 bases and J gave up 2 bases, with 12 bases separating them. The CDR3 length is 14 residues. Germline lookup yields CDR1 KGHSH and CDR2 LQKENI. The CDR3 loop is CASSAGLTQETQYF. The CDR3 coding sequence is TGTGCCAGCTCAGCGGGACTGACTCAAGAGACCCAGTACTTC.

This clonotype was observed a handful of times. The chain recombines TRBV6-5 with TRBJ2-1; D gene uncertain. From germline, CDR1 is MNHEY and CDR2 SVGAGI. This CDR3 spans 16 amino acids. Trimming removed 3 bases from V and 5 bases from J, with 17 bases in between. The CDR3 nucleotides are TGTGCCAGCAGTTATGGGTCAAGGGCCGGACACAATGAGCAGTTCTTC. It encodes CASSYGSRAGHNEQFF.

The rearrangement links TRBV5-1 to TRBJ1-1, with TRBD1 as a possible D gene (6 bases). CDR1 is SGHRS, CDR2 YFSETQ, per germline. The CDR3 is made up of 15 amino acids. V dropped 3 bases and J dropped 0 bases, with 12 bases sitting between them. CDR3 DNA: TGCGCCAGCAGCTCGGAACAGGGCATGAACACTGAAGCTTTCTTT. Residues: CASSSEQGMNTEAFF.

The V call is TRBV15, the J call TRBJ2-3; no definite D call. CDR1 and CDR2 (germline): LNHNV, YYDKDF (reference sequence). V was cut by 1 base and J by 2 bases, with 19 bases left in between. There are 18 residues in the CDR3. The CDR3 sequence is CATSRVRAGIEYTDTQYF. For the CDR3, the DNA is TGTGCCACCAGCAGAGTACGTGCAGGTATAGAATACACAGATACGCAGTATTTT.